The 21 T cell receptor beta chains below come from one sample, sequenced in a study of blood T cell repertoires in COVID-19. Clones were read by immunoSEQ multiplex PCR, and TCRdb kept only the in-frame ones, dropping some. Of 200,000 to 250,000 clones listed, just over 85% are singletons. Sample: peripheral blood. These receptors all come from a man aged 18 to 30 with active or convalescent COVID-19.

V is TRBV28 and J is TRBJ2-7, with TRBD2 identical over 7 bases. The ends lost 2 bases at V and 2 bases at J; junction bases unmatched: 3. The CDR3 covers 14 residues. Germline CDR1 and CDR2: MDHEN and SYDVKM. This chain's CDR3 is CASSLGGRAYEQYF. The CDR3 region has the DNA TGTGCCAGCAGTTTAGGGGGGAGGGCCTACGAGCAGTACTTC.

This chain links TRBV7-2 with TRBJ2-3; tentative D call: TRBD2 (6 bases). The ends were cut back, 0 bases at V and 6 bases at J, with 13 bases in the middle. The length of the CDR3 is 15 residues. Germline CDR1 and CDR2: SGHTA and FQGNSA. The chain's CDR3 is CASSLAEGRRDTQYF. The CDR3 DNA is TGTGCCAGCAGCTTAGCGGAGGGGCGAAGGGATACGCAGTATTTT.

V usage is TRBV5-1 and J usage is TRBJ1-1; D is possibly TRBD1 (6 bases). Germline V gene data show CDR1 as SGHRS and CDR2 as YFSETQ. V shed 2 bases and J shed 3 bases, with 11 bases lying between them. The CDR3 has 14 amino acids. The CDR3 DNA follows: TGCGCCAGCAGCTTCAGACAGGTAGACACTGAAGCTTTCTTT. As protein: CASSFRQVDTEAFF.

The rearrangement joins TRBV6-2 or TRBV6-3 to TRBJ1-5; maybe TRBD1 (5 bases). The germline V and J ends were trimmed by 5 bases and 1 base, with 12 bases remaining between them. The CDR3 spans 15 residues. Germline V gene data show CDR1 as MNHEY and CDR2 as SVGEGT. In nucleotides, the CDR3 is TGTGCCAGCAGTACTCGACAGAAGAGCAATCAGCCCCAGCATTTT. Residues: CASSTRQKSNQPQHF.

The chain carries TRBV6-5 and TRBJ2-7; 9 positions match TRBD1. Germline CDR1 reads MNHEY; CDR2 reads SVGAGI. V shed 6 bases, J shed 3 bases, and the junction held 9 bases outside the gene matches. The CDR3 has 15 amino acids. The CDR3 sequence is CASSPDRGFRYEQYF. As DNA, the CDR3 is TGTGCCAGCAGCCCGGACAGGGGCTTTCGCTACGAGCAGTACTTC.

This clone was picked up one time. The CDR3 reads CASSLYGTGADEQFF. Written as DNA, the CDR3 is TGTGCCAGCAGCTTGTACGGGACAGGGGCCGATGAGCAGTTCTTC. The rearrangement joins TRBV5-4 to TRBJ2-1; 10 nucleotides agree with TRBD1. Germline assignment: CDR1 SGHNT and CDR2 YYREEE (reference sequence). V trimming: 1 base; J trimming: 8 bases; junction bases outside the gene matches: 6. The CDR3 consists of 15 residues.

This chain links TRBV28 with TRBJ2-1; 7 nucleotides agree with TRBD2. After removal of 5 bases from V and 0 bases from J, the junction contained 7 bases not matched to a gene. Germline loops: CDR1 MDHEN, CDR2 SYDVKM. The CDR3 extends over 16 amino acids. CDR3 in amino acids: CASSLPSGISYNEQFF. The CDR3 nucleotides read TGTGCCAGCAGTCTCCCCAGCGGGATCTCCTACAATGAGCAGTTCTTC.

CDR3 in DNA: TGTGCCAGCAGTTTAACCGAACGGGGCATTCAGTACTTC. Amino acid sequence: CASSLTERGIQYF. The genes are TRBV12-3 or TRBV12-4 and TRBJ2-4, with D perhaps TRBD2 (5 bases). The CDR3 runs 13 residues. The V end lost 2 bases, the J end lost 9 bases, and 11 bases lay between the germline ends.

The chain links TRBV5-5 to TRBJ2-3; D gene unclear. The V gene lost 3 bases and the J gene lost 9 bases, with 11 bases spanning the gap. In germline, CDR1 is SGHKS, CDR2 YYEKEE (reference sequence). The CDR3 runs to 12 residues. The CDR3 is CASSSEVRTQYF. The CDR3 DNA is TGTGCCAGCAGCTCCGAAGTGAGGACGCAGTATTTT.

This sequence joins TRBV3-1 (or the pseudogene TRBV3-2) and TRBJ2-7; 11 bases are a match to TRBD2. Germline-derived CDR1 and CDR2 are LGHDT and YNNKEL (reference sequence). The CDR3 extends over 14 amino acids. The trim removed 0 bases at V and 7 bases at J, leaving 2 bases unmatched. CDR3 amino acids: CASSQDGTSGEQYF. The CDR3 nucleotides are TGTGCCAGCAGCCAAGATGGGACTAGCGGAGAGCAGTACTTC.

The chain links TRBV28 to TRBJ2-5, with 7 bases matching TRBD1. The CDR3 has 17 residues. Germline CDR1 is MDHEN and CDR2 is SYDVKM. The J segment lost 5 bases and the V segment lost 1 base, leaving 13 bases of the junction unmatched. The CDR3 region has the DNA TGTGCCAGCAGTTTATTCGGCGCAGGGGAGACAGGGGAGACCCAGTACTTC. Amino acids: CASSLFGAGETGETQYF.

The chain has TRBV30 and TRBJ1-6; the match to TRBD1 covers 8 bases. V lost 8 bases and J lost 13; bases outside the gene matches: 16. Per germline, CDR1 GTSNPN and CDR2 SVGIG (reference sequence). CDR3 length: 14 residues. CDR3 amino acids: CAHGQGTNWGPLHF. The CDR3, as DNA: TGTGCCCACGGACAGGGAACCAATTGGGGCCCCCTCCACTTT.

The sample holds many counts of this clone. V is TRBV25-1 and J is TRBJ2-3, with 8 bases identical to TRBD2. V shed 7 bases and J 2 bases; nucleotides not matched to a gene: 8. The CDR3 contains 15 residues. Germline loops: CDR1 MGHDK, CDR2 SYGVNS. The CDR3 protein is CASKPALAVTDTQYF. CDR3 in DNA: TGTGCCAGCAAGCCAGCACTAGCGGTCACAGATACGCAGTATTTT.

The V call is TRBV7-9, the J call TRBJ2-7; D is possibly TRBD1 (5 bases). Deletions cut 5 bases from V and 3 bases from J, with 14 bases between. The CDR3 contains 14 residues. CDR1 is SEHNR, CDR2 FQNEAQ, per germline (reference sequence). CDR3 nucleotide sequence: TGTGCCAGCAGCCCCCCGTACAGGATCTACGAGCAGTACTTC. Translating gives CASSPPYRIYEQYF.

J is TRBJ2-5 and V is TRBV28; 7 bases fit TRBD1. The germline V gene encodes CDR1 MDHEN and CDR2 SYDVKM. V dropped 2 bases and J dropped 6; count of bases not matched to a gene: 15. The CDR3 consists of 17 residues. CDR3 sequence reads: CASSLDSPGGWQKTQYF. The CDR3 DNA reads as TGTGCCAGCAGTTTAGATAGCCCAGGGGGTTGGCAAAAGACCCAGTACTTC.

The chain joins TRBV6-2 or TRBV6-3 to TRBJ2-7, with D perhaps matching TRBD1 (6 bases). Germline CDR1 and CDR2: MNHEY and SVGEGT. The CDR3 consists of 13 residues. V was clipped by 5 bases and J by 3 bases, with 11 bases between them. The CDR3 nucleotides read TGTGCCAGCAGTCAAGGGACATACTACGAGCAGTACTTC. Translating gives CASSQGTYYEQYF.

The chain carries TRBV10-1 and TRBJ1-4, with D hard to call. Germline V CDR1 and CDR2: WNHNN, SYGVQD (reference sequence). V was cut by 8 bases and J by 8 bases, with 15 bases left in between. The CDR3 totals 13 residues. Here the CDR3 reads CASSRGAGEKLFF. The CDR3 DNA is TGCGCCAGCTCGAGAGGAGCGGGGGAAAAACTGTTTTTT.

This clone was counted a single time. The chain has TRBV21-1 and TRBJ2-7; no check of the table's D call, TRBD2, against the DNA was made. TRBV21-1 is recorded as a pseudogene. CDR3 length: 17 residues. CDR3 region: CARRTSGRWFFPYEQYF. The DNA of the CDR3 is TGTGCCAGGCGAACTAGCGGGAGGTGGTTCTTCCCCTACGAGCAGTACTTC.

The chain has TRBV5-1 and TRBJ2-4; D is perhaps TRBD1 (6 bases). Germline V gene lookup returns CDR1 SGHRS and CDR2 YFSETQ. The CDR3 has 17 amino acids. V lost 0 bases and J 5 bases, leaving 18 bases between the germline ends. The CDR3, as DNA: TGCGCCAGCAGCTTGGCCTCTTCTACAGGGCCCGAAAACATTCAGTACTTC. Protein: CASSLASSTGPENIQYF.

The chain combines TRBV7-2 with TRBJ1-2; D is perhaps TRBD1 (5 bases). From germline, CDR1 is SGHTA and CDR2 FQGNSA. V was shortened by 3 bases and J by 4 bases, with 9 bases between the two germline ends. This CDR3 contains 13 residues. CDR3 in DNA: TGTGCCAGCAGCTTCCAGGGTGGCTATGGCTACACCTTC. Protein product: CASSFQGGYGYTF.

The chain employs TRBV30 and TRBJ2-3; possible D gene TRBD1, 5 bases. The V and J ends lost 1 base and 2 bases respectively, with 13 bases between them. This CDR3 is 15 amino acids long. Germline V gene lookup returns CDR1 GTSNPN and CDR2 SVGIG (reference sequence). CDR3 sequence: CAWSEPPTATDTQYF. As DNA, the CDR3 is TGTGCCTGGAGTGAGCCCCCGACAGCCACAGATACGCAGTATTTT.